This T cell receptor beta chain came from a study of T cells after yellow fever vaccination (dated by TCRdb to between 2018 and 2021). At the level of the whole study: Libraries from fractions with low cell numbers were prepared with the SMART-Seq v4 Ultra Low Input RNA kit. To follow T-cell clones before and after primary and booster YFV17D yellow fever vaccination, bulk TCR alpha and beta repertoires were sequenced over time. Two healthy male donors, one aged 18 to 30 and one aged 30 to 40 years, made up the cohort. Blood was drawn at multiple timepoints before and after primary and secondary immunization, with bulk PBMC replicates and cell subsets isolated.

What the treatment or condition label conveys for this sample: live attenuated yellow fever vaccine strain. PBMCs were isolated from peripheral blood using a standard Ficoll-Paque protocol. CD4 and CD8 T-cell fractions were isolated with Dynabeads CD4 and CD8 positive selection kits. TriZol was used to extract RNA from bulk PBMCs, CD4 and CD8 fractions, and dextramer-positive and dextramer-negative fractions. Broader findings and caveats from the paper: Most clones expanded after primary vaccination (approximately 96% of CD4 and around 88% of CD8) were re-detected after the booster, suggesting that broad memory maintenance occurred. The secondary T-cell response was found to be weaker but faster than the primary response, with a peak reached on day 5 rather than on day 15. A small fraction of clonotypes showed up in both the CD4 and CD8 compartments, probably as a result of convergent recombination. Only a couple of donors were included in the study, so the extent to which the findings can be generalized is limited. Because abundant contaminating clonotypes from the bulk population could be contained in FACS-sorted repertoires, computational filtering was required.

In this sample, this clonotype turned up a few times. No antigen is known for it. No much larger clonotype is one base removed from it; base qualities were not supplied. For this chain, trimming is 5 bases at the V end and 7 bases at the J end, and the number of junction bases without a gene match is 6. Taken from cysteine to phenylalanine, the CDR3 has 13 residues. Left in the record is the CDR3 DNA by itself, 39 bases read in frame from the first base. Sequences MGHRA (CDR1) and YSYEKL (CDR2) are obtained from the germline V gene. TCRdb lists the instrument as Illumina NovaSeq 6000. TCR cDNA was synthesized by 5'RACE template switching, which introduced a universal primer site and unique molecular identifiers. Priming of cDNA synthesis was performed from both the TCR alpha and TCR beta constant segments. Two PCR steps were used to amplify libraries, with sample barcodes and sequencing adapters being added in the second step. Sequencing of the libraries was done on either Illumina HiSeq 2500 (2x100 bp) or NovaSeq (2x150 bp). As for how the authors treated the data: Reads were demultiplexed and collapsed into UMI consensus sequences with MIGEC, and V(D)J alignment was performed with MiXCR. Using edgeR on replicate PBMC samples, clonotypes were called vaccine-responding if FDR was below 0.01 and the log2 fold change was above 5 up to day 15. Bulk clonotypes were assigned CD4 or CD8 identity according to which sequenced CD4 or CD8 repertoire held them at higher abundance. TCRdb ran its own pipeline on the public reads, namely fastp trimming at Q25 and MiXCR clone calling, and kept in-frame beta chains. CDR3 protein duplicates are merged, each entry listing the most common genes and DNA. TCRdb's processing, not the authors', yielded these V and J calls. This sample gives approximately 93,000 distinct CDR3 sequences in total; approximately 6.3% of them show up just once. In total, the top ten clones hold over 40% of the sample.

Sample: CD8+ T cells sorted from PBMCs, taken 10 days after the yellow fever booster vaccination. The clonotype comes from a young man who received the YFV17D yellow fever vaccine. The chain is encoded by TRBV4-1 joined to TRBJ1-2, and 8 junctional nucleotides match TRBD1. For the CDR3, the sequence is CASSEGTGPGYTF. The base sequence is TGCGCCAGCAGCGAGGGGACAGGACCTGGCTACACCTTC.